This TCR beta chain was profiled in a study of blood T cell repertoires in COVID-19 (dated by TCRdb to 2020 to 2022). Notes on the research overall: Samples covering the acute and convalescent phases of COVID-19 were provided by collaborators in the United States, Italy and Spain. Nearly every sample came with metadata listing a de-identified subject ID, COVID-19 status, age in years and sex. The repertoires were released in a freely available public database intended as a resource for research on the immune response to SARS-CoV-2. The samples were drawn from the first 160 participants of the ongoing ImmuneRACE study and from 1,200 or so subjects provided by 6 global collaborators. The prospective study material was composed of cDNA or gDNA derived from T cells, B-cell-depleted T cells, or PBMCs. Where HLA class I and class II types were available, the types were taken from metadata supplied by the sample provider, not from assay-based typing. Deeply sampled blood TCRbeta repertoires from subjects exposed to, actively infected with, or recovered from COVID-19 were included in the dataset.

On this clone itself: Its cognate antigen has yet to be identified. No base quality information exists; no much larger clone differs at one position.

Enrolling through a virtual design, the prospective study's participants ranged in age from roughly 18 to 95 years and lived across 20 to 25 United States geographic areas. Cohort assignment in the prospective study relied on participant-reported clinical history from a screening survey and a study questionnaire. Recovered participants in ImmuneRACE Cohort 3 were defined as having two consecutive negative NP/OP PCR tests, clearance from a healthcare professional, or resolution of symptoms. In the prospective study, whole blood, serum and a nasopharyngeal or oropharyngeal swab were collected from each participant by mobile phlebotomists. Additional blood draws and questionnaires over an approximately 2-month period could optionally be provided by prospective study participants. Before DNA extraction, prospective study blood samples were shipped either frozen or at room temperature. General findings and caveats noted by the study authors: How much clinical and demographic metadata was included differed by source and by participant, and the metadata was provided uncurated.

The immunoSEQ Assay, a bias-controlled multiplex PCR, was used to amplify TCRbeta CDR3 regions from genomic DNA. The paper's data handling went like this. The number of nucleated cells in each sample was estimated by amplification of reference gene primers within the assay. Sequence reads were collapsed and filtered to measure the absolute abundance of every unique TCRbeta CDR3 rearrangement. For each sample, productive Simpson clonality was calculated as the square root of Simpson's diversity index across productive rearrangements. The source is immuneACCESS, and TCRdb retained only in-frame sequences with V and J called. Part of the clones is not carried over; for the studies checked, unresolved V genes explain less than half of this, and the remainder is unexplained. V and J calls and clone size are as listed in that table; D and trimming were resolved from the DNA. This sample lists about 320,000 clones; more than 90% were detected once. In total, the top ten clones hold around 2.5% of the sample.

The sequencing input was PBMCs or T cells enriched from blood (not recorded which). This TCR was recovered from a man aged 55 to 70 who had recovered from COVID-19.

In nucleotides, the sequence is TGTGCCAGCAGCCGAGCCCCGGAGGGCCGATCCTACGAGCAGTACTTC. Translated, this is CASSRAPEGRSYEQYF. The chain was built from TRBV14 and TRBJ2-7; a weak D assignment points to TRBD2 (6 bases agree). The CDR3 measures 16 amino acids from cysteine to phenylalanine. The kept DNA is CDR3 alone, 48 bases in frame from the first base. V is cut by 4 bases and J by 1 base, and the space between the germline ends is 17 bases. From the germline V gene, CDR1 is SGHDN and CDR2 is FVKESK.